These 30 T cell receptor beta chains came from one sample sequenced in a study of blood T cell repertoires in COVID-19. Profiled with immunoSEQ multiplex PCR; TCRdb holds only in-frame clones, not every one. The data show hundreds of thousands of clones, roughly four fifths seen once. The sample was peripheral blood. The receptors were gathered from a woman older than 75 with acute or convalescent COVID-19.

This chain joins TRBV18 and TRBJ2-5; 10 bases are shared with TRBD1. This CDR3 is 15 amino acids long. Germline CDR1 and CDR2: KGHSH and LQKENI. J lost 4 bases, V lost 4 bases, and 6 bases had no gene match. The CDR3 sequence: CASSHVGTGVETQYF. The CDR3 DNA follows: TGTGCCAGCTCACACGTCGGGACAGGGGTAGAGACCCAGTACTTC.

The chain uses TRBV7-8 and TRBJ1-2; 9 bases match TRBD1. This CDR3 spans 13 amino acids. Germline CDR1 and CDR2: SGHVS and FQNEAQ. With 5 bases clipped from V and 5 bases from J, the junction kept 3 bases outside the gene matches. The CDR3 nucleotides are TGTGCCAGCAGCCCAGACAGGGGGTATGGCTACACCTTC. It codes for CASSPDRGYGYTF.

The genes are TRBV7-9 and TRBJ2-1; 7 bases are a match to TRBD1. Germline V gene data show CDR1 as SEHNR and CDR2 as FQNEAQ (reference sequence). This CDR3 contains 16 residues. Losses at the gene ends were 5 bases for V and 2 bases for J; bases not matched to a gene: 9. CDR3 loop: CASSQDGTATYNEQFF. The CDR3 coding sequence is TGTGCCAGCAGCCAAGACGGGACAGCCACCTACAATGAGCAGTTCTTC. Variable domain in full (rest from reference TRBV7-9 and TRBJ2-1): DTGVSQNPRHKITKRGQNVTFRCDPISEHNRLYWYRQTLGQGPEFLTYFQNEAQLEKSRLLSDRFSAERPKGSFSTLEIQRTEQGDSAMYLCASSQDGTATYNEQFFGPGTRLTVL.

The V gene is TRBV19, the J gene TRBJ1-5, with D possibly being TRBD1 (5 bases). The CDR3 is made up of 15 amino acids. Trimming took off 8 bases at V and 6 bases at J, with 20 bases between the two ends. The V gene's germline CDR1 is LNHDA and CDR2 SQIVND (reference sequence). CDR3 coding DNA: TGTGCCAGTTCCATCCTCCGGGGGGTCGGTCAGCCCCAGCATTTT. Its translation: CASSILRGVGQPQHF.

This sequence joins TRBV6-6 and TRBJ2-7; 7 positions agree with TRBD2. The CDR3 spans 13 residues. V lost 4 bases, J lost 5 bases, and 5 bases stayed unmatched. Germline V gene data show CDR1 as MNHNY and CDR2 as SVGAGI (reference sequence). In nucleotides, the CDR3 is TGTGCCAGCAGTTGGCTAGCGGTTGACGAGCAGTACTTC. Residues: CASSWLAVDEQYF.

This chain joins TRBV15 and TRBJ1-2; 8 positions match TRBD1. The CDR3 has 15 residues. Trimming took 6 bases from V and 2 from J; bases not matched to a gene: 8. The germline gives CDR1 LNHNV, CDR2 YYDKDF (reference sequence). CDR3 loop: CATRQDREWNYGYTF. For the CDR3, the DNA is TGTGCCACCAGGCAGGACAGGGAGTGGAACTATGGCTACACCTTC.

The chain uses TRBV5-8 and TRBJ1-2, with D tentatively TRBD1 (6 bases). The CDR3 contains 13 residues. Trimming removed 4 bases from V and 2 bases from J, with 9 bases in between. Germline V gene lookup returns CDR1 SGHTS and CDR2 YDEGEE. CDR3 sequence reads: CASSLGQNYGYTF. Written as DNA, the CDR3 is TGTGCCAGCAGCCTTGGACAGAACTATGGCTACACCTTC.

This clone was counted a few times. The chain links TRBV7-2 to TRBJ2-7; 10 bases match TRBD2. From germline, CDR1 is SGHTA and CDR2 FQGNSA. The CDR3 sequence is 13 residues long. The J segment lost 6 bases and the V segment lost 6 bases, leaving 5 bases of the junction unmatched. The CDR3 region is CASSFRTSGEQYF. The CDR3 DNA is TGTGCCAGCAGTTTTAGGACTAGCGGCGAGCAGTACTTC.

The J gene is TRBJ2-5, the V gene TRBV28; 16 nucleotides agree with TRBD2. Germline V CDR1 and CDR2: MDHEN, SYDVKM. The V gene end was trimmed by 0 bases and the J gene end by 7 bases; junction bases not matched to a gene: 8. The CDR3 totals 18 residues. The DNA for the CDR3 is TGTGCCAGCAGTTTATGGGGGGGACTAGCGGGAGGGCCTGGGACCCAGTACTTC. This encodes CASSLWGGLAGGPGTQYF.

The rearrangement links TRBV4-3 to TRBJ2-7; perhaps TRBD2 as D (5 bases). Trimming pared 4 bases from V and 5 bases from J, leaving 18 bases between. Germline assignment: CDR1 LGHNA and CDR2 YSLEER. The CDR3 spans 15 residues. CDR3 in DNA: TGCGCCAGCAGCCGGTCAGCACTAGGATTCCACGAGCAGTACTTC. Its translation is CASSRSALGFHEQYF.

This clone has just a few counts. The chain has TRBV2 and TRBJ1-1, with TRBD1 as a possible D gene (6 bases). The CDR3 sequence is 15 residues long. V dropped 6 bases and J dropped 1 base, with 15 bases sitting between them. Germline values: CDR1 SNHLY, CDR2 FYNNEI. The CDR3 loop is CASREQGVGNTEAFF. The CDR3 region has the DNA TGTGCCAGCAGAGAACAGGGCGTGGGGAACACTGAAGCTTTCTTT.

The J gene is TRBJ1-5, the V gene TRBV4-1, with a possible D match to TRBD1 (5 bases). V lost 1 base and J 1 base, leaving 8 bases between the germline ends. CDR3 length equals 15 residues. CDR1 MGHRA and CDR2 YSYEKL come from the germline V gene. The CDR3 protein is CASSQGGFSNQPQHF. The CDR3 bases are TGCGCCAGCAGCCAAGGGGGCTTCAGCAATCAGCCCCAGCATTTT.

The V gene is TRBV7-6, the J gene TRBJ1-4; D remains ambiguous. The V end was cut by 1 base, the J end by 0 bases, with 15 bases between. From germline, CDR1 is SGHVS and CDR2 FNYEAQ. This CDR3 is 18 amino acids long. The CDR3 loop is CASSLGEGESATNEKLFF. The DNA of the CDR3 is TGTGCCAGCAGCTTAGGGGAGGGAGAGTCTGCAACTAATGAAAAACTGTTTTTT.

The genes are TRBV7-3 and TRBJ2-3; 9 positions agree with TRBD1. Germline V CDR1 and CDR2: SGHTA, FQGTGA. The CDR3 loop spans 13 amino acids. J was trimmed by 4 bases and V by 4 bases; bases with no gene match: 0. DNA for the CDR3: TGTGCCAGCAGCTGGACAGGGGCAGATACGCAGTATTTT. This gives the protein CASSWTGADTQYF.

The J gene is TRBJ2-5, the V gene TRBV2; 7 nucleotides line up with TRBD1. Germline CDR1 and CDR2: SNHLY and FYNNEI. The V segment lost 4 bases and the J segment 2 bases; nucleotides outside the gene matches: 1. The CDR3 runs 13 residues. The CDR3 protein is CASSGDRQETQYF. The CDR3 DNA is TGTGCCAGCAGTGGGGACAGACAAGAGACCCAGTACTTC.

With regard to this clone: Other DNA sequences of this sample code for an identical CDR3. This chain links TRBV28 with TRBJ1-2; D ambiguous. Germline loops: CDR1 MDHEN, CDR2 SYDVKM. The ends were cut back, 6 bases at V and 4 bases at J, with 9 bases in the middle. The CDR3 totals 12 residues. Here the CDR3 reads CASSPGPYGYTF. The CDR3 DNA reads TGTGCCAGCAGCCCTGGGCCCTATGGCTACACCTTC.

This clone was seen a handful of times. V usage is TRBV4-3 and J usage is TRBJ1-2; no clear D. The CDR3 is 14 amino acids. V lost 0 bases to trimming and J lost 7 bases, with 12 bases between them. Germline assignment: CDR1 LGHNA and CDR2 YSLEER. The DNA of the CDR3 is TGCGCCAGCAGCCAAGAAGTGACTTATGGTGGCTACACCTTC. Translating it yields CASSQEVTYGGYTF.

CDR3 nucleotides: TGTGCCAGCAGCCATCGACTAGCGGGAGAGACCCAGTACTTC. Its protein is CASSHRLAGETQYF. The chain combines TRBV7-2 with TRBJ2-5; 10 positions agree with TRBD2. Per the germline V gene, CDR1 is SGHTA and CDR2 is FQGNSA. The CDR3 runs 14 residues. The V and J ends lost 5 bases and 4 bases, in that order; junction bases with no gene match: 4.

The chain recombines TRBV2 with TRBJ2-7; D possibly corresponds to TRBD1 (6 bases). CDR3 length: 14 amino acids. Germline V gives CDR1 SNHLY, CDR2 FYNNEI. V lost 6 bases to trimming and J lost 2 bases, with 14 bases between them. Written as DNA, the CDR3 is TGTGCCAGCAGCCGAACCAGACAGGCCTACGAGCAGTACTTC. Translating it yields CASSRTRQAYEQYF.

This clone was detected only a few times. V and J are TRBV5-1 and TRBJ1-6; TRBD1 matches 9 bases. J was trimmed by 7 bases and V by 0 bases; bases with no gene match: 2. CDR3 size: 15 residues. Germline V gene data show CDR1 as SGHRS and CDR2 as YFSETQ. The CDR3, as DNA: TGCGCCAGCAGCTTGGGCGGACAGGGGAATTCACCCCTCCACTTT. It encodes CASSLGGQGNSPLHF.

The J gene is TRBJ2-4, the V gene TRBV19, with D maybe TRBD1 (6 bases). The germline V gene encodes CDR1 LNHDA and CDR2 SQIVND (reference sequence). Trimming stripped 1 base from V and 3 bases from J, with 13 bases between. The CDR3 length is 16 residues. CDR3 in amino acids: CASSIVTGVDKNIQYF. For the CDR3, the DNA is TGTGCCAGTAGTATAGTGACAGGAGTGGACAAAAACATTCAGTACTTC.

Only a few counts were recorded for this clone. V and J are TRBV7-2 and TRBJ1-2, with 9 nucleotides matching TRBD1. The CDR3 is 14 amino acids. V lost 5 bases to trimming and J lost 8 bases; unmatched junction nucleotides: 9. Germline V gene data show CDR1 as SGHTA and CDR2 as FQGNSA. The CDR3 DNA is TGTGCCAGCAGCACACCGGGACAGGGCGGAGGCTACACCTTC. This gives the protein CASSTPGQGGGYTF. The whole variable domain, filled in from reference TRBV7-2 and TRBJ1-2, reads GAGVSQSPSNKVTEKGKDVELRCDPISGHTALYWYRQSLGQGLEFLIYFQGNSAPDKSGLPSDRFSAERTGGSVSTLTIQRTQQEDSAVYLCASSTPGQGGGYTFGSGTRLTVV.

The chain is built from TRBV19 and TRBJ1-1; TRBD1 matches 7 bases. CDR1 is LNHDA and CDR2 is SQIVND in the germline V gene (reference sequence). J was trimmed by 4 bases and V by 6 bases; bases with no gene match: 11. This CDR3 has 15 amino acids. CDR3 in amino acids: CASSRREGAGTEAFF. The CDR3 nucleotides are TGTGCCAGTAGCCGCCGGGAGGGGGCCGGCACTGAAGCTTTCTTT.

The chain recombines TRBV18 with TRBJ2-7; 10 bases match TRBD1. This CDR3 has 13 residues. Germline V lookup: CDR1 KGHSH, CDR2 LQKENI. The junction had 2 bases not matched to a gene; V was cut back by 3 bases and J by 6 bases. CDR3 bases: TGTGCCAGCTCACCCAGGGACAGGGGCGAGCAGTACTTC. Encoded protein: CASSPRDRGEQYF.

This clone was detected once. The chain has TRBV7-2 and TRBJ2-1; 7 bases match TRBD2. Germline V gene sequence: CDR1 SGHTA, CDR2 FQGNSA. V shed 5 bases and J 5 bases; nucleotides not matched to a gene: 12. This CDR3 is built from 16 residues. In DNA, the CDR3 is TGTGCCAGCAGCCCCCCGGGACTAACTACAAACAATGAGCAGTTCTTC. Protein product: CASSPPGLTTNNEQFF.

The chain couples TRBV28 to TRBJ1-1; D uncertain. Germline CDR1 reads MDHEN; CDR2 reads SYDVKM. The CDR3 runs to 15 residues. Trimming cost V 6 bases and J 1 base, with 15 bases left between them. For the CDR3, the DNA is TGTGCCAGCAGACGATACCCGGGAACGAACACTGAAGCTTTCTTT. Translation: CASRRYPGTNTEAFF.

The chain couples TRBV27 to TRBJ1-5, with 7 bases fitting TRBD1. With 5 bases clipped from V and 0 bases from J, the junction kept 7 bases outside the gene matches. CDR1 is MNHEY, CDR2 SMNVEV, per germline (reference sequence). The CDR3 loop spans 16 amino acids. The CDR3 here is CASSPRTGYSNQPQHF. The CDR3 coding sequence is TGTGCCAGCAGTCCCCGGACAGGATATAGCAATCAGCCCCAGCATTTT.

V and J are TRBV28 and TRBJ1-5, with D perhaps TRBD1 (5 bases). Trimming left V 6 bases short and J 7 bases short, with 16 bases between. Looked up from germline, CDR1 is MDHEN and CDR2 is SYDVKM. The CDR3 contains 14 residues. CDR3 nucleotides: TGTGCCAGCAGCCTAGACAGTCTGAAGCAGCCCCAGCATTTT. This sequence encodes CASSLDSLKQPQHF.

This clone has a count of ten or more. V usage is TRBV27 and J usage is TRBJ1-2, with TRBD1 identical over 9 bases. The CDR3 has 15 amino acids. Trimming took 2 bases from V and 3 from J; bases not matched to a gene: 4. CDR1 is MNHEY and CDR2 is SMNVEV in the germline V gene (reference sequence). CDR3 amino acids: CASSLGQGLYYGYTF. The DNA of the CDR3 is TGTGCCAGCAGTTTAGGACAGGGGCTATACTATGGCTACACCTTC.

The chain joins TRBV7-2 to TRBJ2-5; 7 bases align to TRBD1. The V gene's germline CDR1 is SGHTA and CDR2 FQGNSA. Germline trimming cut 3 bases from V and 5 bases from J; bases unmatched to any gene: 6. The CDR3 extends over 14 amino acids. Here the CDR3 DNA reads TGTGCCAGCAGCTTCAGGGGGACAGACGAGACCCAGTACTTC. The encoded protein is CASSFRGTDETQYF.